The 6 T cell receptor beta chains listed next were all sequenced from one sample in a study of blood T cell repertoires in COVID-19. Only in-frame clones appear in the TCRdb table, and some are missing; sequencing was by immunoSEQ multiplex PCR. The table shows approximately 100,000 clones, with approximately 80% occurring only once. The material sequenced was peripheral blood. These receptors originate from a man between 65 and 85 years old with active or convalescent COVID-19.

This chain uses TRBV7-9 with TRBJ2-7, with D perhaps matching TRBD1 (6 bases). This CDR3 contains 15 residues. In germline, CDR1 is SEHNR, CDR2 FQNEAQ (reference sequence). The germline V and J ends were trimmed by 5 bases and 3 bases, with 17 bases remaining between them. The CDR3 is CASSLVGAGSYEQYF. In nucleotides, the CDR3 is TGTGCCAGCAGCCTCGTGGGGGCAGGGAGCTACGAGCAGTACTTC.

By share of the sample, this clone is medium-sized. The chain recombines TRBV9 with TRBJ1-2; TRBD1 is a possible D gene (5 bases). The CDR3 is 14 residues long. Deletions cut 0 bases from V and 7 bases from J, with 13 bases between. Germline V gene sequence: CDR1 SGDLS, CDR2 YYNGEE. The CDR3 coding sequence is TGTGCCAGCAGCGTAGTAGCGGGGACTTCTGGCTACACCTTC. Translated, it gives CASSVVAGTSGYTF. Complete variable domain (other parts from reference TRBV9 and TRBJ1-2): DSGVTQTPKHLITATGQRVTLRCSPRSGDLSVYWYQQSLDQGLQFLIQYYNGEERAKGNILERFSAQQFPDLHSELNLSSLELGDSALYFCASSVVAGTSGYTFGSGTRLTVV.

The V gene is TRBV11-2, the J gene TRBJ1-6; D possibly corresponds to TRBD1 (6 bases). Trimming pared 6 bases from V and 5 bases from J, leaving 8 bases between. Germline values: CDR1 SGHAT, CDR2 FQNNGV. The CDR3 is 13 amino acids. The CDR3: CASRDSNNSPLHF. The CDR3 nucleotides are TGTGCCAGCAGGGACAGCAATAATTCACCCCTCCACTTT.

This chain uses TRBV7-8 with TRBJ2-5, with 9 bases identical to TRBD2. J gave up 5 bases and V 1 base, and 14 bases lay outside the gene matches. CDR1 is SGHVS and CDR2 is FQNEAQ in the germline V gene. CDR3 size: 18 residues. Here the CDR3 DNA reads TGTGCCAGCAGCTTAGGAAGTGTTAGCGGGGGTACCAGGGAGACCCAGTACTTC. Its translation is CASSLGSVSGGTRETQYF. Full variable domain (rest looked up from reference TRBV7-8 and TRBJ2-5): GAGVSQSPRYKVAKRGQDVALRCDPISGHVSLFWYQQALGQGPEFLTYFQNEAQLDKSGLPSDRFFAERPEGSVSTLKIQRTQQEDSAVYLCASSLGSVSGGTRETQYFGPGTRLLVL.

The chain combines TRBV10-2 with TRBJ2-1; a possible D gene is TRBD2 (5 bases). The CDR3 has 16 amino acids. Germline CDR1 WSHSY, CDR2 SAAADI. V lost 0 bases, J lost 8 bases, and 17 bases lay in between. CDR3 in DNA: TGCGCCAGCAGTGAGTCACCGCCCCTTCTAGCATATGAGCAGTTCTTC. Translation gives CASSESPPLLAYEQFF.

The chain combines TRBV30 with TRBJ1-5, with unresolved D. The V and J ends lost 0 bases and 2 bases respectively, with 5 bases between them. From germline, CDR1 is GTSNPN and CDR2 SVGIG (reference sequence). The CDR3 totals 13 residues. The CDR3 sequence is CAWSVQGNQPQHF. The CDR3, as DNA: TGTGCCTGGAGTGTTCAGGGCAATCAGCCCCAGCATTTT. The full variable domain, with the rest looked up from reference TRBV30 and TRBJ1-5, is SQTIHQWPATLVQPVGSPLSLECTVEGTSNPNLYWYRQAAGRGLQLLFYSVGIGQISSEVPQNLSASRPQDRQFILSSKKLLLSDSGFYLCAWSVQGNQPQHFGDGTRLSIL.